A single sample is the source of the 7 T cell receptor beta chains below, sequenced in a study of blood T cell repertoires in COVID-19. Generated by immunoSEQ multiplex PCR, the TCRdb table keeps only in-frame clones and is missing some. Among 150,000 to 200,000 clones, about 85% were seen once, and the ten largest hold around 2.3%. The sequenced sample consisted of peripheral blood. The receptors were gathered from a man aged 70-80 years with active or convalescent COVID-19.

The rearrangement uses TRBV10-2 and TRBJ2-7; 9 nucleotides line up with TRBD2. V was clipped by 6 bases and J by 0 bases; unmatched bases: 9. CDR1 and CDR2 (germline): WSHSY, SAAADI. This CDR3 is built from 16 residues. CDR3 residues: CASRSGTSRASYEQYF. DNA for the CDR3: TGCGCCAGCAGGAGTGGGACTAGCCGAGCCTCCTACGAGCAGTACTTC.

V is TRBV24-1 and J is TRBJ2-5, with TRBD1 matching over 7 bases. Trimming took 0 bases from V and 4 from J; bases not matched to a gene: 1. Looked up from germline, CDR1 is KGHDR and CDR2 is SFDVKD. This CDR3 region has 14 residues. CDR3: CATSDLNRGETQYF. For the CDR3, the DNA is TGTGCCACCAGTGATTTGAACAGGGGAGAGACCCAGTACTTC.

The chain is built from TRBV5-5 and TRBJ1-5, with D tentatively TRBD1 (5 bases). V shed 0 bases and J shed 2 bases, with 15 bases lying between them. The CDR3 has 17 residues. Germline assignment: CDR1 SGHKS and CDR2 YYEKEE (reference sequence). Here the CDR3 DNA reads TGTGCCAGCAGCTTGGAGGGTAGGGGCTGGGGCAATCAGCCCCAGCATTTT. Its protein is CASSLEGRGWGNQPQHF.

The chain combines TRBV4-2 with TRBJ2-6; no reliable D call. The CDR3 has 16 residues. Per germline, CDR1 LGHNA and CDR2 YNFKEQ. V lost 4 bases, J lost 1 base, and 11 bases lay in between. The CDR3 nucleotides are TGTGCCAGCAGCCCCCAGATAACGTCTGGGGCCAACGTCCTGACTTTC. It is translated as CASSPQITSGANVLTF.

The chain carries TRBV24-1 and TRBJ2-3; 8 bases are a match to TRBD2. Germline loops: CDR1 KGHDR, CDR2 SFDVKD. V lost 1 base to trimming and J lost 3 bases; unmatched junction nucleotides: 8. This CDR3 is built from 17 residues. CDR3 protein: CATSDFGGGLLTDTQYF. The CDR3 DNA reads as TGTGCCACCAGTGATTTCGGGGGGGGCCTCCTTACAGATACGCAGTATTTT.

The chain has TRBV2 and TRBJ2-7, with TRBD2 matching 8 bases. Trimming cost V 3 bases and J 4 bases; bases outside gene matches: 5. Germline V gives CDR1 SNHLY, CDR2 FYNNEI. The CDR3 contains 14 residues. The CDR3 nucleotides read TGTGCCAGCAGTGACCAGCGGGGGAAGTACGAGCAGTACTTC. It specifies CASSDQRGKYEQYF.

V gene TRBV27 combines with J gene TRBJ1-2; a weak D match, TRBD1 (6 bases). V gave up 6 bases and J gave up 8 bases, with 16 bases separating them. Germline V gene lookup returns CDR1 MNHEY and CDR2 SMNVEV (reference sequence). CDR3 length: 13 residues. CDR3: CASSPRGAEGYTF. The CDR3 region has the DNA TGTGCCAGCAGCCCACGGGGGGCGGAGGGCTACACCTTC.